The TCR beta chain under discussion was sequenced for a study of control samples from healthy donors and cancer patients. This clone was observed a single time. Assay: immunoSEQ multiplex PCR; the TCRdb copy retains only in-frame clones and omits some. Among about 160,000 clones listed, 94% were seen once. CDR1 and CDR2 (germline): LGHDT, YNNKEL (reference sequence). Trimming cost V 1 base and J 3 bases, with 13 bases left between them. CDR3 length: 16 residues. The receptor comes from a woman between 40 and 50 years old in good health. The chain combines TRBV3-1 (or the pseudogene TRBV3-2) with TRBJ2-4, with D perhaps matching TRBD2 (6 bases). Sequencing input: blood. CDR3 sequence: CASSQAGWGGKNIQYF. DNA of the CDR3: TGTGCCAGCAGCCAAGCTGGTTGGGGAGGCAAAAACATTCAGTACTTC.